This TCR beta chain was sequenced in a study of T-cell reconstitution after alpha-beta-depleted transplantation in children. Whole-study findings and limits: T-cell counts and diversity at one year post-transplant came mainly from newly produced T cells. Surviving recipient cells, namely T cells and thymic progenitors, were the source of high day-60 TCRbeta diversity in some patients. Reportedly, roughly two months post-transplant, alpha-beta T cells arose from several hundred expanded graft clones.

The CDR3 runs 15 residues. V shed 6 bases, J shed 1 base, and the junction held 6 bases outside the gene matches. Unique molecular identifiers were built into the TCRbeta library. MiXCR, applied by TCRdb to the PCR reads, yields one record per CDR3 protein. The sample holds about 980,000 distinct CDR3 sequences, 25% to 35% seen once. On this clonotype itself: The antigen remains unidentified.

V gene TRBV12-3 or TRBV12-4 combines with J gene TRBJ2-3; 8 positions agree with TRBD2. Sequenced material: PBMCs, mostly from graft donor cells, taken 360 days after TCRalphabeta/CD19-depleted stem cell transplant. The source of this sequence is a boy less than two years old who had a stem cell transplant for SCID, so the T cells may come from the graft donor. The DNA for the CDR3 is TGTGCCAGCAGGCTGTTTAGCGGGGGCACAGATACGCAGTATTTT. Translated, it gives CASRLFSGGTDTQYF.